This T cell receptor beta chain appears in the sequencing data of a study of blood T cell repertoires in COVID-19. For the study at large: Samples representing acute and convalescent COVID-19 were sourced from the United States, Italy and Spain. T cells, B-cell-depleted T cells, or PBMCs provided the cDNA or gDNA that served as material.

The CDR3 is made up of 14 amino acids. Trimming removed 1 base from V and 6 bases from J; junction bases left unmatched: 6. The germline V gene encodes CDR1 MNHEY and CDR2 SVGEGT. In this sample, this clone turned up once. Original data processing: Reference gene primer amplification gave estimated nucleated cell counts. Here immunoSEQ multiplex PCR was the method, and the copy in TCRdb shows in-frame clones only, minus some. V and J calls and clone size are copied from that table; D and trimming were computed from the DNA. Of about 13,000 clones in the sample, about 80% are singletons; the top ten hold roughly 43%.

This clonotype was obtained from a woman of 80 years or more with acute or convalescent COVID-19. The V and J genes are TRBV6-2 or TRBV6-3 and TRBJ2-7; 7 bases are shared with TRBD1. Sequenced: peripheral blood. Here the CDR3 reads CASSYLQGIGEQYF. Written as DNA, the CDR3 is TGTGCCAGCAGTTACTTACAGGGGATTGGCGAGCAGTACTTC.